This is a list of T cell receptor beta chains from one sample in a study of T cell responses to AZD1222 COVID-19 vaccine. Sequencing was performed with immunoSEQ multiplex PCR; in TCRdb, only in-frame clones are kept and a portion is missing. The sample carries 95,000 to 150,000 clones, about 90% recorded once. The specimen comprised peripheral blood, sampled on day 0 of AZD1222 vaccination. Receptor source: an adult in good health. CDR3s include the opening cysteine and the closing phenylalanine or tryptophan. The D gene is left open where the match is weak. The size entry is marked missing in some rows and otherwise reads once, few, many or a size class.

j_gene	v_gene	abundance	d_gene	CDR3nt	CDR3aa
TRBJ2-5	TRBV5-4	once	TRBD1	TGTGCCAGCAGCCCGACAGGGGGGGAGACCCAGTACTTC	CASSPTGGETQYF
TRBJ1-2	TRBV10-3	.	.	TGTGCCATCAGGGGGACGGAGGGCTACACCTTC	CAIRGTEGYTF
TRBJ1-2	TRBV4-1	.	TRBD1	TGCGCCAGCAGCCAAGATTGGAAGGACAGACTTGACAGGGCGCGGGGCTACACCTTC	CASSQDWKDRLDRARGYTF
TRBJ2-3	TRBV5-6	.	TRBD1	TGTGCCAGCAGCTTGGGGACAGGTCCGGTTATAGATACGCAGTATTTT	CASSLGTGPVIDTQYF
TRBJ1-3	TRBV30	.	.	TGTGCCTGGAGACGGGTGGGAAACACCATATATTTT	CAWRRVGNTIYF
TRBJ1-5	TRBV2	.	.	TGTGCCAGCAGTGACGGCGATCAGCCCCAGCATTTT	CASSDGDQPQHF
TRBJ1-1	TRBV5-1	.	.	TGCGCCAGCACGGGGGCCCCGAACACTGAAGCTTTCTTT	CASTGAPNTEAFF
TRBJ2-7	TRBV9	.	TRBD2	TGTGCCCCGATAAACCGGGGGGCCTACGAGCAGTACTTC	CAPINRGAYEQYF
TRBJ1-3	TRBV27	.	.	TGTGCCAGCAGTTTAGACGGGGCGCGGGGAAACACCATATATTTT	CASSLDGARGNTIYF
TRBJ1-5	TRBV18	.	.	TGTGCCAGCTCACCTCCCGGGCAGGGGCGAGGTCAGGGCAATCAGCCCCAGCATTTT	CASSPPGQGRGQGNQPQHF
TRBJ1-1	TRBV25-1	.	TRBD1	TGTGCCAGCACGAACAGGGGCTCTAACACTGAAGCTTTCTTT	CASTNRGSNTEAFF
TRBJ2-3	TRBV29-1	once	.	TGCAGCGTTGACGCAGGGGGCACAGATACGCAGTATTTT	CSVDAGGTDTQYF
TRBJ1-2	TRBV7-8	.	.	TGTGCCAGCAGCCCCAGCCGGGCAGGGATTCCACTCTTTAACTATGGCTACACCTTC	CASSPSRAGIPLFNYGYTF
TRBJ2-7	TRBV5-1	.	.	TGCGCCAGCAGCTTGCTACAGCCGAGGGCCCCCTACGAGCAGTACTTC	CASSLLQPRAPYEQYF
TRBJ2-1	TRBV2	few	.	TGTGCCAGCAGTGAAGAACGGGCTCCTTACAATGAGCAGTTCTTC	CASSEERAPYNEQFF
TRBJ2-7	TRBV2	.	.	TGTGCCAGCAGTAGCCTTCGGGGTGATGAGGACGAGCAGTACTTC	CASSSLRGDEDEQYF
TRBJ2-1	TRBV5-1	.	.	TGCGCCAGCAGCTGGATGGGACGGGACAATGAGCAGTTCTTC	CASSWMGRDNEQFF
TRBJ1-3	TRBV5-6	.	TRBD1	TGTGCCAGCAGCTTTTCCCCGACAGGGTCTGGAAACACCATATATTTT	CASSFSPTGSGNTIYF
TRBJ1-1	TRBV11-1	.	.	TGTGCCAGCAGCACCCGGGACGGAAGCCGGGGGGATGAAGCTTTCTTT	CASSTRDGSRGDEAFF
TRBJ2-2	TRBV6-5	.	.	TGTGCCATTCGAGGGGTTGCCGCGAACACCGGGGAGCTGTTTTTT	CAIRGVAANTGELFF
TRBJ1-5	TRBV3-1/TRBV3-2	.	.	TGTGCCAGCAGCCAATGGGACAACAGGGGCAATCAGCCCCAGCATTTT	CASSQWDNRGNQPQHF
TRBJ1-2	TRBV7-2	.	.	TGTGCCAGCAGCTTATATGGGGACTATGGCTACACCTTC	CASSLYGDYGYTF
TRBJ1-2	TRBV30	.	.	TGTGCCTGGAGTGCACCCTTAATGCTGGGCTACACCTTC	CAWSAPLMLGYTF
TRBJ2-1	TRBV2	once	.	TGTGCCAGCAGTGGGGGGTCGGGCCCCTACAATGAGCAGTTCTTC	CASSGGSGPYNEQFF
TRBJ2-7	TRBV6-5	.	TRBD2	TGTGCCAGCAGGAAGGGGACTAGCGGGGGGGGAGAGCAGTACTTC	CASRKGTSGGGEQYF
TRBJ2-1	TRBV7-8	.	.	TGTGCCAGCACCCGCCGGCCCAACAATGAGCAGTTCTTC	CASTRRPNNEQFF
TRBJ1-6	TRBV5-4	.	.	TGTGCCAGCAACTGGGCCAATTCACCCCTCCACTTT	CASNWANSPLHF
TRBJ2-3	TRBV9	.	.	TGTGCCAGCAGCGGGGCGGTCACAGATACGCAGTATTTT	CASSGAVTDTQYF
TRBJ2-3	TRBV3-1/TRBV3-2	.	.	TGTGCCAGCAGCCAAGATCTTGATTTCTTCACCCCAGATACGCAGTATTTT	CASSQDLDFFTPDTQYF
TRBJ1-2	TRBV2	.	.	TGTGCCAGCAGTGGTCAGACAAACTATGGCTACACCTTC	CASSGQTNYGYTF
TRBJ2-1	TRBV29-1	.	TRBD2	TGCAGCGTTGAACTAGCGGTCGCCAGATACAATGAGCAGTTCTTC	CSVELAVARYNEQFF
TRBJ1-1	TRBV27	.	.	TGTGCCAGCAGTCCATCTCATGGGATGAACACTGAAGCTTTCTTT	CASSPSHGMNTEAFF
TRBJ1-4	TRBV5-1	.	TRBD1	TGCGCCAGCAGCCCGTCCCCCCCGACAGGGAATAGTGAAAAACTGTTTTTT	CASSPSPPTGNSEKLFF